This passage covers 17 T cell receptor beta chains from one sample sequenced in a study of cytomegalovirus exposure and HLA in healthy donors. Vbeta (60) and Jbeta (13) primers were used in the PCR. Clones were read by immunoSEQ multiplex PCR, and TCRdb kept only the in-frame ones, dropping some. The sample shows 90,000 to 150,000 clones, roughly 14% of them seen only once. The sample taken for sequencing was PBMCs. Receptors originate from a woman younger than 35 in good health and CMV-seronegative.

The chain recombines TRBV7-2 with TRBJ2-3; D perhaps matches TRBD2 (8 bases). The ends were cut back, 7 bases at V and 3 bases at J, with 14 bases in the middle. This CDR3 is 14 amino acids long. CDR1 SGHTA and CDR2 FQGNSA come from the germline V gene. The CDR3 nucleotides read TGTGCCAGCAAGGGACAGCGGGAGACAGATACGCAGTATTTT. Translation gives CASKGQRETDTQYF.

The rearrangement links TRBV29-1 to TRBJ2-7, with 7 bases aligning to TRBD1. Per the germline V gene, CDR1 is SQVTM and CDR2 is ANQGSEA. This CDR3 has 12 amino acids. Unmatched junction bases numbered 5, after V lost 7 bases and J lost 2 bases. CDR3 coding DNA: TGCAGCGCGGCGACAGGGACCTACGAGCAGTACTTC. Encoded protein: CSAATGTYEQYF.

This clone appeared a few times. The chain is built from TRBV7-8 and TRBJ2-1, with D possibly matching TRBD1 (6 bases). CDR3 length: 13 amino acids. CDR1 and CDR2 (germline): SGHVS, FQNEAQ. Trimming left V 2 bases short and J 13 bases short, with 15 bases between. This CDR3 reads CASSLPGASLQFF. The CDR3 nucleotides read TGTGCCAGCAGCTTACCAGGGGCCTCGTTACAGTTCTTC.

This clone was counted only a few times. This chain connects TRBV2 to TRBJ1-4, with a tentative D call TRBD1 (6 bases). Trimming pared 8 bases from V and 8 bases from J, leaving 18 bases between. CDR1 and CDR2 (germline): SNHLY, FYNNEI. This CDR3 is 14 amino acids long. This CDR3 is CASGLQGIAEKLFF. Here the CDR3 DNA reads TGTGCCAGCGGGTTACAGGGAATAGCAGAAAAACTGTTTTTT.

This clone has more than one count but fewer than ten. CDR3 nucleotide sequence: TGTGCCAGCAGTTTTCGGGGACTGATGAACACCGGGGAGCTGTTTTTT. Protein product: CASSFRGLMNTGELFF. The rearrangement joins TRBV28 to TRBJ2-2, with TRBD2 as a possible D gene (6 bases). The length of the CDR3 is 16 residues. The V gene lost 3 bases and the J gene lost 1 base, with 12 bases spanning the gap. Germline assignment: CDR1 MDHEN and CDR2 SYDVKM.

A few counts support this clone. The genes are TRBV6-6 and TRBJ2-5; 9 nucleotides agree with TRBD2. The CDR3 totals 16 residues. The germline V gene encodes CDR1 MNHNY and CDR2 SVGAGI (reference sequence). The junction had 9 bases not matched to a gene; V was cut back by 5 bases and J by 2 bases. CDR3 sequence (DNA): TGTGCCAGCAGTCAACGACTAGCGGCGACACAAGAGACCCAGTACTTC. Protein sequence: CASSQRLAATQETQYF.

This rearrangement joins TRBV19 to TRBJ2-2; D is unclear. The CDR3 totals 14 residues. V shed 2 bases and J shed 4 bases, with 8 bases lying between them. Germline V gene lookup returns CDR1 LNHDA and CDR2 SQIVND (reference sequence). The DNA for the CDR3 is TGTGCCAGTAGTATATCACACAGCACCGGGGAGCTGTTTTTT. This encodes CASSISHSTGELFF.

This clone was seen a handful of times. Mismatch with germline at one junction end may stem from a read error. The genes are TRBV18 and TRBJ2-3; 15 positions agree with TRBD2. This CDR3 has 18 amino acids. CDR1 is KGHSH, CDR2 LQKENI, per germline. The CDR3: CASSPRGLAGGSTDTQYF. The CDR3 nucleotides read TGTGCCAGCTCCCCACGAGGACTAGCGGGAGGGAGCACAGATACGCAGTATTTT.

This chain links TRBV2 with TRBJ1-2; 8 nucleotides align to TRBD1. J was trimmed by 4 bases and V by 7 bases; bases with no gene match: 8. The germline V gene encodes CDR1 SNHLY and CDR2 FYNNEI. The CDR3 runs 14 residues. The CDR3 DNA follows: TGTGCCAGCACCGATACGACAGGGGCCTATGGCTACACCTTC. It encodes CASTDTTGAYGYTF.

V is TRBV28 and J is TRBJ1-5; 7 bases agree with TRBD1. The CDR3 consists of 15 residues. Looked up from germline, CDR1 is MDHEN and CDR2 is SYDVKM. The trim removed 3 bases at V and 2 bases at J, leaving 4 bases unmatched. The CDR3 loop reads CASSLRQGGNQPQHF. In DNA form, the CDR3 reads TGTGCCAGCAGTTTGCGACAGGGTGGCAATCAGCCCCAGCATTTT.

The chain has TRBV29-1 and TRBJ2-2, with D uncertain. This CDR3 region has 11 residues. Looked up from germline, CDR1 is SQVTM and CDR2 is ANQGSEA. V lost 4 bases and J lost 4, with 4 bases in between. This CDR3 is CSVASTGELFF. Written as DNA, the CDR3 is TGCAGCGTTGCCAGCACCGGGGAGCTGTTTTTT.

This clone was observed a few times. CDR3 sequence: CSVARDRGFTEAFF. The CDR3 DNA reads as TGCAGCGTGGCCCGGGACAGGGGGTTCACTGAAGCTTTCTTT. The chain combines TRBV29-1 with TRBJ1-1; 11 bases line up with TRBD1. The CDR3 runs 14 residues. The V segment lost 6 bases and the J segment 4 bases; nucleotides outside the gene matches: 7. Germline V CDR1 and CDR2: SQVTM, ANQGSEA.

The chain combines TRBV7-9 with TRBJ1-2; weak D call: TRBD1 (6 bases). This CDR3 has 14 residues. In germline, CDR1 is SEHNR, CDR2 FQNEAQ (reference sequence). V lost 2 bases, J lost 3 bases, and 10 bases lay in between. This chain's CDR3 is CASSLIQGHYGYTF. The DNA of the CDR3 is TGTGCCAGCAGCTTAATCCAGGGGCACTATGGCTACACCTTC. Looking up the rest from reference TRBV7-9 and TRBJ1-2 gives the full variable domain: DTGVSQNPRHKITKRGQNVTFRCDPISEHNRLYWYRQTLGQGPEFLTYFQNEAQLEKSRLLSDRFSAERPKGSFSTLEIQRTEQGDSAMYLCASSLIQGHYGYTFGSGTRLTVV.

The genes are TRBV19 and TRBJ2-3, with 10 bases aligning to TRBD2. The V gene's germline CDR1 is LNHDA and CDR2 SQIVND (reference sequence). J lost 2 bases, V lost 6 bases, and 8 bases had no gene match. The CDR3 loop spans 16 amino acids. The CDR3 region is CASRALAGGLTDTQYF. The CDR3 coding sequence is TGTGCCAGTAGAGCGTTAGCGGGAGGACTCACAGATACGCAGTATTTT.

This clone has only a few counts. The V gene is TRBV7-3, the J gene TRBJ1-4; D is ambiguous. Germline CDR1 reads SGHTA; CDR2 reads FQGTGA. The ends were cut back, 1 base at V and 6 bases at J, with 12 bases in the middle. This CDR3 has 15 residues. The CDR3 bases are TGTGCCAGCAGCTTAAATGGTCGGGATGATGAAAAACTGTTTTTT. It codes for CASSLNGRDDEKLFF.

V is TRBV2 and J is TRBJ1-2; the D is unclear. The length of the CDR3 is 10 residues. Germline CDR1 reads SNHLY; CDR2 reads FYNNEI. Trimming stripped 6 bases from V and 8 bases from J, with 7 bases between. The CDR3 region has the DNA TGTGCCAGCAGAGCCAAGGGCTACACCTTC. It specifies CASRAKGYTF.

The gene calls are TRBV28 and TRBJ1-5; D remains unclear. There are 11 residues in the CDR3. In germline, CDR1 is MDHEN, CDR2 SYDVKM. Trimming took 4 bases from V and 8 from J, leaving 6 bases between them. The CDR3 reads CASSSQKPQHF. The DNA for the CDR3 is TGTGCCAGCAGTTCCCAAAAGCCCCAGCATTTT. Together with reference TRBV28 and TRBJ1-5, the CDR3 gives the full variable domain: DVKVTQSSRYLVKRTGEKVFLECVQDMDHENMFWYRQDPGLGLRLIYFSYDVKMKEKGDIPEGYSVSREKKERFSLILESASTNQTSMYLCASSSQKPQHFGDGTRLSIL.